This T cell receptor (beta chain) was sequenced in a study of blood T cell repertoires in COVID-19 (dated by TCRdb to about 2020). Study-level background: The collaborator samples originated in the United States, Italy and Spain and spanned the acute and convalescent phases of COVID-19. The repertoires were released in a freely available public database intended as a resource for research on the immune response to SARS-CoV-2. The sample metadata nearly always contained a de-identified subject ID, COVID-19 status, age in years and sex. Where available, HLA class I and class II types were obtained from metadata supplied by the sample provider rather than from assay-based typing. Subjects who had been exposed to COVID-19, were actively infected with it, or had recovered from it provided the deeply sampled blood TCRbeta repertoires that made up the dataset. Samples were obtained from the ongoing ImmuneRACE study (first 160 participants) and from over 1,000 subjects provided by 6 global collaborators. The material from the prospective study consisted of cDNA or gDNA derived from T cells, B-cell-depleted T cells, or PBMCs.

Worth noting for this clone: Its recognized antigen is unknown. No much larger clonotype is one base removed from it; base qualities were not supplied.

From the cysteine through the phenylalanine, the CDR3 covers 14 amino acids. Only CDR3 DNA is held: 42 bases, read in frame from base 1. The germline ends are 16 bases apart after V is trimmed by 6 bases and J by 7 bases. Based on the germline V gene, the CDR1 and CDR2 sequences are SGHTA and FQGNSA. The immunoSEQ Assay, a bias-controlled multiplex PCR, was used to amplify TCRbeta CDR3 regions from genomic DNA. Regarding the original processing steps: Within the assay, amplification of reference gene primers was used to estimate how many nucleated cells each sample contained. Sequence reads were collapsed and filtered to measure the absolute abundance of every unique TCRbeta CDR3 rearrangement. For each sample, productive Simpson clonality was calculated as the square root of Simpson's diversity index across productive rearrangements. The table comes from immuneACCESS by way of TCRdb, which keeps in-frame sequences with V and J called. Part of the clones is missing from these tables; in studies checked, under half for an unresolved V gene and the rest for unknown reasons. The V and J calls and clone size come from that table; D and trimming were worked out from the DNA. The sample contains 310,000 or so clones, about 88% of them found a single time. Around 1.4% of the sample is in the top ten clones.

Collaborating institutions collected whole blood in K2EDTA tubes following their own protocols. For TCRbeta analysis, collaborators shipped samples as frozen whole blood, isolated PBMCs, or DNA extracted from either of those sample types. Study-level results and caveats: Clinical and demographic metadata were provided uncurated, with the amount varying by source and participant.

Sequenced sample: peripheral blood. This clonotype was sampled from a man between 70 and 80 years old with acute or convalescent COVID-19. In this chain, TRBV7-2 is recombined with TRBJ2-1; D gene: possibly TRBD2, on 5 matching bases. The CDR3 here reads CASSSSRPGNEQFF. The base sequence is TGTGCCAGCAGTTCGTCCCGTCCGGGGAATGAGCAGTTCTTC. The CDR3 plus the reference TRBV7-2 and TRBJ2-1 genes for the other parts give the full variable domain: GAGVSQSPSNKVTEKGKDVELRCDPISGHTALYWYRQSLGQGLEFLIYFQGNSAPDKSGLPSDRFSAERTGGSVSTLTIQRTQQEDSAVYLCASSSSRPGNEQFFGPGTRLTVL.